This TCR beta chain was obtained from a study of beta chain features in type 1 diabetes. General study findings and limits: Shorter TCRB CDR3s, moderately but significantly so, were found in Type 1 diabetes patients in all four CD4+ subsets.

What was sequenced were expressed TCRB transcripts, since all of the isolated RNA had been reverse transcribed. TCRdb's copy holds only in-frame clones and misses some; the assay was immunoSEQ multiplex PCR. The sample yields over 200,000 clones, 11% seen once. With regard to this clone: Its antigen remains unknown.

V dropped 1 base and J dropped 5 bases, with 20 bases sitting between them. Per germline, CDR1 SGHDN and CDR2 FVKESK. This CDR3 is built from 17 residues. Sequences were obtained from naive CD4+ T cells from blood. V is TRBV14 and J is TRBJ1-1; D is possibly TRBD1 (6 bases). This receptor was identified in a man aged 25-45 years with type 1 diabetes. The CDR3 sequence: CASSQGEQGNLWTEAFF. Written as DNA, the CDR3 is TGTGCCAGCAGCCAAGGGGAGCAGGGGAATTTGTGGACTGAAGCTTTCTTT.